This TCR beta chain was observed in a study of OX40 agonist ivuxolimab in advanced cancers. On the study more broadly: Among those treated, three patients had partial responses, one with hepatocellular carcinoma and two with cutaneous melanoma.

Method: immunoSEQ multiplex PCR; TCRdb's copy keeps in-frame clones and lacks some. Among some 60,000 clones listed, 87% were seen once. This clone was seen a few times. V trimming: 5 bases; J trimming: 0 bases; junction bases outside the gene matches: 6. The CDR3 covers 15 residues. Per the germline V gene, CDR1 is MNHNS and CDR2 is SASEGT. This sequence originates from an adult with an advanced solid tumor such as melanoma, head and neck, liver or kidney cancer. V gene TRBV6-1 combines with J gene TRBJ2-7, with 8 bases identical to TRBD1. The sequenced sample was CD4+ or CD8+ T cells sorted from blood, obtained in a trial of the OX40 agonist ivuxolimab. The CDR3 spells CASSRGQAGSYEQYF. The CDR3 DNA sequence: TGTGCCAGCAGTAGGGGACAGGCGGGCTCCTACGAGCAGTACTTC.